The entry below gives a single TCR beta chain sequence along with its context. The entry originates in a study of human T cells and chemical hapten exposure. V lost 2 bases to trimming and J lost 5 bases, with 7 bases between them. The V gene's germline CDR1 is SQVTM and CDR2 ANQGSEA. This CDR3 is 12 amino acids long. TCRdb reprocessed the RACE reads via MiXCR and lists one record per CDR3 protein. This sample has just under 65,000 distinct CDR3 sequences, with approximately 10% found just once. Time point denoted: patch test 3, about 24 weeks after DPC sensitization. The treatment here: therapeutic diphenylcyclopropenone sensitization with weekly scalp DPC.

This receptor was taken from a woman in her 30s with alopecia areata. Some clones in this sample may be carry-over from other donors' samples. The chain employs TRBV29-1 and TRBJ2-1; D gene ambiguous. This material consisted of whole blood, taken in connection with sensitization to the hapten diphenylcyclopropenone (DPC). The CDR3 DNA sequence: TGCAGCGTTGAACAGGACGACAATGAGCAGTTCTTC. This encodes CSVEQDDNEQFF.